Sequencing of this T cell receptor beta chain was carried out in a study of blood T cells in healthy people across ages. Comments on this clonotype: Its antigen is undetermined.

Drawn from each donor were approximately 9.2 milliliters of peripheral blood. Isolated per sample were at least 6 million PBMCs. V was pared by 5 bases and J by 7 bases, with 9 bases of the junction left unmatched. The CDR3 is 14 amino acids. CDR1 SGHKS and CDR2 YYEKEE come from the germline V gene (reference sequence). Whole-study findings and limits: Observed TCR beta diversity per million T cells went down as age went up. This fall followed a roughly linear course with age.

A second about 7 to 12 cycle PCR used barcoded and J-beta primers. Through a template-switch adaptor with 12 random nucleotides, each cDNA molecule received a tag. TCRdb re-called the 5' RACE reads with MiXCR, one entry per CDR3 protein. The sample carries hundreds of thousands of distinct CDR3 sequences, around 31% recorded once. This TCR was sampled from a woman of 80 years or more in good health. The V and J genes are TRBV5-5 and TRBJ2-5, with 9 bases aligning to TRBD1. The material sequenced was blood. The CDR3 here is CASRPGQGFGTQYF. DNA of the CDR3: TGTGCCAGCAGGCCGGGACAGGGTTTCGGGACCCAGTACTTC.